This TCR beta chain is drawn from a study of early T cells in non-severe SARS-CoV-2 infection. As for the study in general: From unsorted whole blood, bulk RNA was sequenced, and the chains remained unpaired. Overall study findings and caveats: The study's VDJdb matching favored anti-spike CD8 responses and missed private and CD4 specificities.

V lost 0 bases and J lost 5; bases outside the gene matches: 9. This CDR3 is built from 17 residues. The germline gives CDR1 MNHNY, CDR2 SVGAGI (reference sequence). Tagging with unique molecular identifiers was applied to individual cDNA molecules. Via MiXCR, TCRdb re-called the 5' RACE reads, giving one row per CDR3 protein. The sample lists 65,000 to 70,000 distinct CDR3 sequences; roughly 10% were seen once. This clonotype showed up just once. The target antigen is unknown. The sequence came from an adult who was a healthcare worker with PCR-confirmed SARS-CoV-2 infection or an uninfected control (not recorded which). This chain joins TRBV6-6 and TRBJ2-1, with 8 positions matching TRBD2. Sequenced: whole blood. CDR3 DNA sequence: TGTGCCAGCAGTTACTCGCTTGCGGGAGGTAGGGACAATGAGCAGTTCTTC. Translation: CASSYSLAGGRDNEQFF.